The present T cell receptor (beta chain) was sequenced within a study of blood T cells in healthy people across ages. About 9.6 milliliters of peripheral blood were drawn from each donor into EDTA-treated tubes. A sample-barcoded 5' primer and a J-beta primer mix were used in a second PCR of roughly 7 to 11 cycles. MiXCR, run by TCRdb on the 5' RACE reads, gives a single entry per CDR3 protein. The sample lists some 1.5 million distinct CDR3 sequences, 28% occurring once. Germline CDR1 and CDR2: MNHEY and SVGAGI. J was trimmed by 5 bases and V by 6 bases; bases with no gene match: 18. This CDR3 has 17 amino acids. Study conclusions and caveats: Across samples, TCR beta diversity tracked strongly with naive T cell percentage. Investigators treated diversity estimates from one million T cells as underestimates. What prevented conclusive comparison of naive and antigen-experienced cells was that PBMCs were unsorted.

This clonotype was found a few times. What it recognizes is unknown. What was sequenced was blood. The chain links TRBV6-5 to TRBJ2-5; 7 bases line up with TRBD2. The sequence was obtained from a young woman in good health. Here the CDR3 DNA reads TGTGCCAGCAGACAAACCCCGACTAGGGCGGGAGTGGAGACCCAGTACTTC. Translated, it gives CASRQTPTRAGVETQYF.